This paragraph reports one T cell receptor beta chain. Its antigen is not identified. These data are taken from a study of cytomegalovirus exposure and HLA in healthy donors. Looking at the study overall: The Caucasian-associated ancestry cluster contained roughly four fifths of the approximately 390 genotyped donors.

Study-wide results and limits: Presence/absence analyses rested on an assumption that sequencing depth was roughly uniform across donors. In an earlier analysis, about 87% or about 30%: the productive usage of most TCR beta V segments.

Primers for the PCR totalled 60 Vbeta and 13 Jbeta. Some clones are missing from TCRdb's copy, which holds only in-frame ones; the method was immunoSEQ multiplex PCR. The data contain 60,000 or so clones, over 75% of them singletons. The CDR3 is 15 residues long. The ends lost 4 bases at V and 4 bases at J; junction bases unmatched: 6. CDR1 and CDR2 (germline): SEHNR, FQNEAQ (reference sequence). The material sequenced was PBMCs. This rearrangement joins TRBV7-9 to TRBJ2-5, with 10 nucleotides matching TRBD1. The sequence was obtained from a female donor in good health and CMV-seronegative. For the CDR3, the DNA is TGTGCCAGCAGCTCGACAGGGGGCTTCTTAGAGACCCAGTACTTC. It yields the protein CASSSTGGFLETQYF.